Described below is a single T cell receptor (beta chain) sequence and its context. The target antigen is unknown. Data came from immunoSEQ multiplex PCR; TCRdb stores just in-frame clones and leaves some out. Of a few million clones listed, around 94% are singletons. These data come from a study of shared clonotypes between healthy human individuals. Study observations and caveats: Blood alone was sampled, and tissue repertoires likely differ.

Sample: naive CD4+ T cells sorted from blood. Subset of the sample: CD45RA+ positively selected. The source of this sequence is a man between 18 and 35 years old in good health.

The CDR3 coding sequence is TGTGCCAGCAGTTATCAAGGAAGCTCCTACAATGAGCAGTTCTTC. Translation gives CASSYQGSSYNEQFF. The J gene is TRBJ2-1, the V gene TRBV6-6; no clear D. Trimming removed 3 bases from V and 0 bases from J, with 9 bases in between. The CDR3 runs 15 residues. CDR1 is MNHNY and CDR2 is SVGAGI in the germline V gene (reference sequence).